This entry concerns a single T cell receptor beta chain. Its matching antigen is unknown. The treatment here: roughly 19 received Ad26.COV2.S at low or high dose, single or two shots; roughly 5 received placebo; per-sample allocation not given. After the first vaccine or placebo injection, samples were drawn on day 63. Ad26.COV2.S expressed prefusion-stabilized spike from the original Wuhan strain. Here immunoSEQ multiplex PCR was the method, and the copy in TCRdb shows in-frame clones only, minus some. In the table there are around 300,000 clones, 75% to 90% of which are singletons. V lost 3 bases to trimming and J lost 4 bases; unmatched junction nucleotides: 10. Germline values: CDR1 SGHDT, CDR2 YYEEEE. The CDR3 runs to 16 residues. These data are taken from a study of Ad26.COV2.S vaccination and SARS-CoV-2 variants. For the study at large: Ad26.COV2.S, an intramuscular injection, was given once or twice 56 days apart. General study points: Similar non-spike TCR breadth was observed in recipients of vaccine and of placebo.

The material was peripheral blood, obtained in a trial of Ad26.COV2.S vaccine versus placebo. The source of this sequence is a person between 18 and 65 years old who received the Ad26.COV2.S COVID-19 vaccine or a placebo. The V and J genes are TRBV5-6 and TRBJ2-3, with 8 bases identical to TRBD1. The DNA for the CDR3 is TGTGCCAGCAGCTGGAACAGGGGGAGTAGGGCAGATACGCAGTATTTT. Its protein is CASSWNRGSRADTQYF.